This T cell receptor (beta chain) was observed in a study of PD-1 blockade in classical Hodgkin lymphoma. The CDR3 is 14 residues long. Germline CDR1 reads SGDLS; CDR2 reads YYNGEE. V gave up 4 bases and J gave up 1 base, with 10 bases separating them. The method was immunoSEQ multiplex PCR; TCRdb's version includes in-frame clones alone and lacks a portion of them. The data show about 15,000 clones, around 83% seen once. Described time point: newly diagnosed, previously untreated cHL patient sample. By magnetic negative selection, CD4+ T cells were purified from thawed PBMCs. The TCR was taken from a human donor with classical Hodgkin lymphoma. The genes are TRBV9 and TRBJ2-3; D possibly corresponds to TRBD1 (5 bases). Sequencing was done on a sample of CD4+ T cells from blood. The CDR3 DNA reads TGTGCCAGCAGCACCCTACAGGGCACAGATACGCAGTATTTT. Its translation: CASSTLQGTDTQYF.